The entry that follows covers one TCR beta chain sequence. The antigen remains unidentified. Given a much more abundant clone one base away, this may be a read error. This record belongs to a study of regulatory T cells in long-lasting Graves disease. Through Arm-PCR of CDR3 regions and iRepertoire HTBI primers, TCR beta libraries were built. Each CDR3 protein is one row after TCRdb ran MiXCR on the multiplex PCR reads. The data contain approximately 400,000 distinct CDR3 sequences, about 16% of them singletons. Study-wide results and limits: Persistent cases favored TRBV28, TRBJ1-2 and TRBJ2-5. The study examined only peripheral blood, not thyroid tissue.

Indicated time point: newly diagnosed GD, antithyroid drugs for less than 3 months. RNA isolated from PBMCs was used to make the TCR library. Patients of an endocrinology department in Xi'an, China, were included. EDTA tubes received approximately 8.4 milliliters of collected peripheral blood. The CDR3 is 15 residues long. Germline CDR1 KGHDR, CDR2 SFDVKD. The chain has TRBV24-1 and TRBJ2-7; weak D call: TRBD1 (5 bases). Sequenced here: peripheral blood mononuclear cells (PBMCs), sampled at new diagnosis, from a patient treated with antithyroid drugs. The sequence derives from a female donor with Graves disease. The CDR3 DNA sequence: TGTGCCACCAGTGATTGGCAGGGCGGCTCCCACGAGCAGTACTTC. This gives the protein CATSDWQGGSHEQYF.